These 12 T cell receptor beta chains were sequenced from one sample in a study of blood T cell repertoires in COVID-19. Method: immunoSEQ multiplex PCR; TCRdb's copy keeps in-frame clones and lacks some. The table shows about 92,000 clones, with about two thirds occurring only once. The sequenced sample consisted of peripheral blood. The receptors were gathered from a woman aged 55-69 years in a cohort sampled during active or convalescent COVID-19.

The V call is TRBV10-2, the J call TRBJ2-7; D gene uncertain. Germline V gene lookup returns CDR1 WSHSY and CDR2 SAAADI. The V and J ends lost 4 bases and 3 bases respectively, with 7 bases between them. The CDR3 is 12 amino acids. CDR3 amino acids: CASSVAIYEQYF. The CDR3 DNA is TGCGCCAGCAGTGTAGCCATCTACGAGCAGTACTTC.

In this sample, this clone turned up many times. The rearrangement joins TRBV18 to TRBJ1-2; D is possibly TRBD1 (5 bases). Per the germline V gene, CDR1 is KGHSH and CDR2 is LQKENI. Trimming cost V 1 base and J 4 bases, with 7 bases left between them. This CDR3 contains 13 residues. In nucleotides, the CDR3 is TGTGCCAGCTCACCACAGGGGCGCTATGGCTACACCTTC. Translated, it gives CASSPQGRYGYTF. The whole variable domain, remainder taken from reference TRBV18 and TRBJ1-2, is NAGVMQNPRHLVRRRGQEARLRCSPMKGHSHVYWYRQLPEEGLKFMVYLQKENIIDESGMPKERFSAEFPKEGPSILRIQQVVRGDSAAYFCASSPQGRYGYTFGSGTRLTVV.

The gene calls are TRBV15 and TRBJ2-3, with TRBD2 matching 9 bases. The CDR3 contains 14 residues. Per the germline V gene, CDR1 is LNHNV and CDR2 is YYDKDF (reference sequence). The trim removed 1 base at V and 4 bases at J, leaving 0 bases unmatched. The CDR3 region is CATSRVAGADTQYF. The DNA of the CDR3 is TGTGCCACCAGCAGAGTAGCGGGGGCAGATACGCAGTATTTT.

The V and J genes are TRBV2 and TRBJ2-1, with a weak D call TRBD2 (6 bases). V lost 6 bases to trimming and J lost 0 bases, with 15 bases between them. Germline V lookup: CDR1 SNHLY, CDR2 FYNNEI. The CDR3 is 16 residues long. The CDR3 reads CASRDGGTPSYNEQFF. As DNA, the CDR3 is TGTGCCAGCAGAGACGGCGGGACGCCCTCCTACAATGAGCAGTTCTTC.

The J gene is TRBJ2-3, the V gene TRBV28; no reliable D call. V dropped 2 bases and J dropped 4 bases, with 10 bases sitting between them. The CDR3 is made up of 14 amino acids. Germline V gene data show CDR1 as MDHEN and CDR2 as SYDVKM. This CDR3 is CASSLSFEPDTQYF. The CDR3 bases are TGTGCCAGCAGTTTAAGCTTCGAACCAGATACGCAGTATTTT.

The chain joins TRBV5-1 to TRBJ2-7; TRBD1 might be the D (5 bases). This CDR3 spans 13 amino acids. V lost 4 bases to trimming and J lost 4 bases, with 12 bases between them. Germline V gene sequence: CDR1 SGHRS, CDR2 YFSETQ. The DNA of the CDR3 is TGCGCCAGCAGCAGGACAAGCTCGTACGAGCAGTACTTC. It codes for CASSRTSSYEQYF. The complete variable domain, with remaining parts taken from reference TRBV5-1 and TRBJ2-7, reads KAGVTQTPRYLIKTRGQQVTLSCSPISGHRSVSWYQQTPGQGLQFLFEYFSETQRNKGNFPGRFSGRQFSNSRSEMNVSTLELGDSALYLCASSRTSSYEQYFGPGTRLTVT.

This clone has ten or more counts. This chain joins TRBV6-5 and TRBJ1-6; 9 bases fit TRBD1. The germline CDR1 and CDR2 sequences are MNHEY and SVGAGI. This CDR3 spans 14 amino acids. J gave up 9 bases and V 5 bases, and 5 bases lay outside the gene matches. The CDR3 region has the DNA TGTGCCAGCAGTCTAACAGGGGGCACTTCACCCCTCCACTTT. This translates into CASSLTGGTSPLHF.

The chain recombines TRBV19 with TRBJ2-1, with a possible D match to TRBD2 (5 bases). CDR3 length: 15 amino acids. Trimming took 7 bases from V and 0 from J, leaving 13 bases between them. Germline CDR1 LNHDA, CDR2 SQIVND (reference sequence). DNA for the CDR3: TGTGCCAGTACCCCCACGGGGAGCTCCTACAATGAGCAGTTCTTC. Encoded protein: CASTPTGSSYNEQFF.

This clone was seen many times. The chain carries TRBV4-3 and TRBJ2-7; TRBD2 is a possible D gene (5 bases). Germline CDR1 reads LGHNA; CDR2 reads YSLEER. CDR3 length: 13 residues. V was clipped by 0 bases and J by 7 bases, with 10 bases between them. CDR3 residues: CASSQETGSEQYF. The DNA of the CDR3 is TGCGCCAGCAGCCAAGAGACGGGGAGTGAGCAGTACTTC.

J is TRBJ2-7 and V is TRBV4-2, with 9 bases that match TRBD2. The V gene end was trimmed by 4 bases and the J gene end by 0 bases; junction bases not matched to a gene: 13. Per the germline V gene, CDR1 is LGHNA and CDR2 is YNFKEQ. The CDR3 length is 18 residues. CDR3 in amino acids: CASSPQLAGLPNSYEQYF. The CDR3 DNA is TGTGCCAGCAGCCCGCAACTAGCGGGCCTGCCTAACTCCTACGAGCAGTACTTC.

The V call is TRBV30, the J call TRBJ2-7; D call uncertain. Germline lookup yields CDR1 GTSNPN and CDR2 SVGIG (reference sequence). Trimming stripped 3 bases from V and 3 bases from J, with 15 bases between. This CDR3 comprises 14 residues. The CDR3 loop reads CAWSPFGIDYEQYF. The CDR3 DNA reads TGTGCCTGGAGCCCATTTGGCATTGACTACGAGCAGTACTTC.

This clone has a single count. This CDR3 is CASSLTEGGAYNSPLHF. CDR3 DNA sequence: TGTGCCAGCAGCTTGACTGAAGGGGGCGCATATAATTCACCCCTCCACTTT. The genes are TRBV7-9 and TRBJ1-6; 7 nucleotides agree with TRBD1. V shed 3 bases and J 4 bases; nucleotides not matched to a gene: 9. Germline values: CDR1 SEHNR, CDR2 FQNEAQ (reference sequence). CDR3 length equals 17 residues.